This T cell receptor (beta chain) was identified during a study of identifying expanded T cells in peripheral blood. This CDR3 comprises 15 residues. V lost 4 bases to trimming and J lost 3 bases; unmatched junction nucleotides: 6. Germline V lookup: CDR1 SGHRS, CDR2 YFSETQ. Libraries were prepared by immunoSEQ multiplex PCR; TCRdb keeps only in-frame clonotypes and omits some of them. The data show approximately 120,000 clones, about four fifths seen once. The clonotype was recovered from a person aged 18 to 70 in good health. The rearrangement links TRBV5-1 to TRBJ1-5; TRBD1 matches 8 bases. The sample comprised blood. The CDR3 DNA follows: TGCGCCAGCAGCCCCGGGACAGGCGTCAATCAGCCCCAGCATTTT. It yields the protein CASSPGTGVNQPQHF.